Listed below are T cell receptor beta chains from one sample, sequenced in a study of cytomegalovirus exposure and HLA in healthy donors. The protocol was immunoSEQ multiplex PCR, while the TCRdb copy is restricted to in-frame clones and leaves out a portion. The sample records approximately 190,000 clones, more than 75% being singletons. The specimen was PBMCs. These receptors were collected from a young woman in good health and CMV-seronegative. Each CDR3 is given with its conserved first and last residue. D genes are given only for firm matches. Clone sizes are given selectively: once, few, many, or a class where the clone is expanded.

>-|TRBJ1-1|TRBD1|TRBV7-9
TGTGCCAGCAGCCCGAGGACAGGGGCTACGGCTGAAGCTTTCTTT
CASSPRTGATAEAFF
>-|TRBJ2-3|TRBD1|TRBV10-3
TGTGCCATCAGTACCGGGACAGGGCTTGCCGCAGATACGCAGTATTTT
CAISTGTGLAADTQYF
>-|TRBJ2-1|-|TRBV27
TGTGCCAGCAGACTTCGGTGGTACAATGAGCAGTTCTTC
CASRLRWYNEQFF
>-|TRBJ1-3|-|TRBV29-1
TGCAGCGTTGAAGATAGCCTCTCTGGAAACACCATATATTTT
CSVEDSLSGNTIYF
>-|TRBJ2-5|-|TRBV5-6
TGTGCCAGCAGCCCGCGACAGATAGGAGAGACCCAGTACTTC
CASSPRQIGETQYF
>-|TRBJ2-1|TRBD2|TRBV28
TGTGCCAGCAGTTTAATGACTAGCGGGAGGGGTGAGCAGTTCTTC
CASSLMTSGRGEQFF
>-|TRBJ2-7|-|TRBV28
TGTGCCAGCAAGGACAGCACCTACGAGCAGTACTTC
CASKDSTYEQYF
>-|TRBJ2-2|TRBD2|TRBV19
TGTGCCAGTAGTCCGCGCGGGACTAGCGGTTCCGGGGAGCTGTTTTTT
CASSPRGTSGSGELFF
>once|TRBJ2-7|TRBD2|TRBV28
TGTGCCAGCAGAGGGACTAGCGGGATTTTAAGCTCCTACGAGCAGTACTTC
CASRGTSGILSSYEQYF
>-|TRBJ2-7|TRBD2|TRBV10-3
TGTGCCATCGGGGGGCGAACAAGGAAGACTAGCGGGAGGGACTACGAGCAGTACTTC
CAIGGRTRKTSGRDYEQYF
>-|TRBJ2-3|TRBD2|TRBV28
TGTGCCAGCAGTTATTTGCGGGAGAGGAATACGCAGTATTTT
CASSYLRERNTQYF
>-|TRBJ1-4|-|TRBV28
TGTGCCAGCAGTTTATTCACAATCGGGGGGGCAAGGGAAAAACTGTTTTTT
CASSLFTIGGAREKLFF
>-|TRBJ2-5|TRBD1|TRBV6-1
TGTGCCACCAGTGGTTCACAGGGGGCCCGGTGGGAGCAGTACTTC
CATSGSQGARWEQYF
>-|TRBJ2-4|-|TRBV30
TGTGCCTGGAGTCCATCCAGGACATTAATAGCCAAAAACATTCAGTACTTC
CAWSPSRTLIAKNIQYF
>-|TRBJ2-7|TRBD2|TRBV7-2
TGTGCCAGCAGCTTAGTTAGCGGGAGGGCCGTTGGCGAGCAGTACTTC
CASSLVSGRAVGEQYF
>few|TRBJ1-1|TRBD1|TRBV4-1
TGCGCCAGCAGCCAATCCGACAGGGGGACTGAAGCTTTCTTT
CASSQSDRGTEAFF
>-|TRBJ2-7|-|TRBV18
TGTGCCAGCTCACCTGTGACAGCCAGCTACGAGCAGTACTTC
CASSPVTASYEQYF
>-|TRBJ1-2|TRBD1|TRBV6-5
TGTGCCAGCAGTAACGGACAGGGAGCTAACTATGGCTACACCTTC
CASSNGQGANYGYTF
>-|TRBJ2-3|-|TRBV5-1
TGCGCCAGCAGCTTCGGAGCAGATACGCAGTATTTT
CASSFGADTQYF
>-|TRBJ1-6|-|TRBV15
TGTGCCACCAGCAGAGATCTAGAGAATTCACCCCTCCACTTT
CATSRDLENSPLHF
>-|TRBJ2-1|TRBD2|TRBV7-9
TGTACCACCCGGGGGGTTTACAATGAGCAGTTCTTC
CTTRGVYNEQFF
>-|TRBJ1-5|-|TRBV27
TGTGCCAGCACCCCTTATGGGGGGGCAGTAAATCAGCCCCAGCATTTT
CASTPYGGAVNQPQHF
>-|TRBJ2-5|TRBD1|TRBV11-2
TGTGCCAGCAGCTTAGCGGCAGGGGGCTGGGAGACCCAGTACTTC
CASSLAAGGWETQYF
>-|TRBJ2-7|TRBD2|TRBV19
TGTGCCAGTAGTCAAGAGCGGGAGGTTTGGCACGAGCAGTACTTC
CASSQEREVWHEQYF
>-|TRBJ1-2|-|TRBV27
TGTGCCAGCAGACGATCACAGAACTATGGCTACACCTTC
CASRRSQNYGYTF
>-|TRBJ2-1|TRBD2|TRBV9
TGTGCCAGCAGCGTAGGCCTAGCGGGAGGTTACAATGAGCAGTTCTTC
CASSVGLAGGYNEQFF
>-|TRBJ2-1|TRBD2|TRBV11-3
TGTGCCAGCAGCTTAGGGAGTGGCGGGAGTCCTTACAATGAGCAGTTCTTC
CASSLGSGGSPYNEQFF
>-|TRBJ1-4|TRBD1|TRBV5-6
TGTGCCAGCAGCTTAAGACAGGGGTTTGCAACTAATGAAAAACTGTTTTTT
CASSLRQGFATNEKLFF
>-|TRBJ1-6|TRBD1|TRBV7-8
TGTGCCAGCAGCTCCTGGGGGACAGGGAATTCACCCCTCCACTTT
CASSSWGTGNSPLHF
>-|TRBJ2-7|TRBD1|TRBV5-8
TGTGCCAGCAGCCCGGTGACAGGGATCTCCTACGAGCAGTACTTC
CASSPVTGISYEQYF
>-|TRBJ2-1|TRBD1|TRBV10-1
TGCGCCAGCAGTGGGGGCGACAGGGGGCGTTCGTGGAGGGAGAATTATGAGCAGTTCTTC
CASSGGDRGRSWRENYEQFF
>once|TRBJ2-3|-|TRBV7-9
TGTGCCAGCAGCCTCAGAGGATTAATCACAGATACGCAGTATTTT
CASSLRGLITDTQYF
>-|TRBJ1-1|TRBD1|TRBV18
TGTGCCAGCTCACACAGGGGCGAGACTGAAGCTTTCTTT
CASSHRGETEAFF
>once|TRBJ2-7|TRBD1|TRBV7-9
TGTGCCAGCAGTTATACCGGGACAGGGGACCACGAGCAGTACTTC
CASSYTGTGDHEQYF
>few|TRBJ2-2|-|TRBV7-7
TGTGCCAGCAGCTTAACAGGGAACACCGGGGAGCTGTTTTTT
CASSLTGNTGELFF
>once|TRBJ2-2|-|TRBV7-9
TGTGCCAGCAGCGCCCCGGACAGAAACACCGGGGAGCTGTTTTTT
CASSAPDRNTGELFF
>-|TRBJ1-6|-|TRBV4-1
TGCGCCAGCAGCCAAGAAAACAGGGATAATTCACCCCTCCACTTT
CASSQENRDNSPLHF
>-|TRBJ2-5|TRBD2|TRBV18
TGTGCCAGCTCACCACCGCCCGGGACTAGCGGGACTTGGACCCAGTACTTC
CASSPPPGTSGTWTQYF
>-|TRBJ1-1|-|TRBV6-6
TGTGCCAGCAGTTACTCGAGACAAACAAAAACCTCTGAAGCTTTCTTT
CASSYSRQTKTSEAFF
>few|TRBJ1-1|TRBD1|TRBV6-5
TGTGCCAGCAGGCCGACAGGGGGCTTTGTCACTGAAGCTTTCTTT
CASRPTGGFVTEAFF
>once|TRBJ1-5|-|TRBV6-1
TGTGCCAGCAGTGAACACCCAGGCAATCAGCCCCAGCATTTT
CASSEHPGNQPQHF
>-|TRBJ2-1|TRBD1|TRBV12-5
TGTGCTAGTGGTTTCGGGACAGGGAGCTCCTACAATGAGCAGTTCTTC
CASGFGTGSSYNEQFF
>-|TRBJ2-2|TRBD1|TRBV5-1
TGCGCCAGCAGCATGCGGGACAGGGGCACCGGGGAGCTGTTTTTT
CASSMRDRGTGELFF
>-|TRBJ1-5|-|TRBV28
TGTGCCAGCAGAACCACAGGGCCCGTGAATCAGCCCCAGCATTTT
CASRTTGPVNQPQHF
>-|TRBJ2-7|TRBD1|TRBV10-3
TGTGCCATCAGGGCCCCGGGACAGGGGGCTCGGGAGCAGTACTTC
CAIRAPGQGAREQYF
>-|TRBJ2-7|-|TRBV10-2
TGCGCCAGCAGTGAGCCAGGGGTTGAGCAGTACTTC
CASSEPGVEQYF
>-|TRBJ2-3|-|TRBV2
TGTGCCAGCCCCCCTCTTCCCATCCGGACAATGGATACGCAGTATTTT
CASPPLPIRTMDTQYF